This T cell receptor (beta chain) was documented in a study of CD8 T cells in ankylosing spondylitis (dated by TCRdb to 2016 to 2017). General notes on the study: T cell receptor beta repertoires were profiled in healthy donors and ankylosing spondylitis patients so that disease-linked TCR variants could be found. The full study cohort was made up of 25 ankylosing spondylitis patients and approximately 100 healthy donors. Peripheral blood samples were taken, and synovial fluid was additionally collected from ankylosing spondylitis patients. Study-wide conclusions, independent of this receptor: The disease-linked clones had a CD8+ phenotype and were found at relatively low frequencies in peripheral blood. Some TCR beta motif variants had previously been reported in synovial fluid and blood of reactive arthritis patients, which suggested common disease-initiation mechanisms. The disease-linked clones were reported to be significantly enriched in matched synovial fluid samples from ankylosing spondylitis patients. Blood from ankylosing spondylitis patients appeared to be characterized by a TCR beta motif composed of eight or nine highly homologous amino acid variants.

From cysteine to phenylalanine, the CDR3 is 15 amino acids long. The sequence is cut down to CDR3 DNA, 45 bases in frame from base 1. According to the germline V gene, CDR1 reads SGHRS and CDR2 reads YFSETQ. V and J are truncated by 2 bases and 2 bases respectively, leaving an intervening sequence of 8 bases. Sequenced on an Illumina HiSeq 2500. Quantitative 5'-RACE with molecular barcodes was used to prepare TCR beta libraries. Concerning the study's data processing: A new computational method, built on a probabilistic model of VDJ rearrangement, was used to identify disease-linked TCR variants. TCRdb passed the public sequencing reads through fastp at Q25 and MiXCR, retaining productive beta sequences. Duplicate CDR3 protein sequences are folded into a single record with the most common DNA and genes. Here the V and J calls rest on TCRdb's processing, not on the authors' analysis. For this sample the table gives 350,000 or so distinct CDR3 sequences, of which roughly 14% were detected only once. In total, the top ten clones hold about 1.1% of the sample.

Turning to this clonotype: This clone's antigen is unknown. No base-level quality is on record; no much larger clone is a single base apart.

Sequencing was performed on blood, either unsorted or a sorted T cell fraction (not recorded which). The chain was built from TRBV5-1 and TRBJ2-6; the D assignment is uncertain and may be TRBD1 or TRBD2, with 5 bases supporting each. The sequence came from a male donor with ankylosing spondylitis or in good health (not recorded which). The CDR3 protein is CASSFLGAGANVLTF. Read as DNA, the sequence is TGCGCCAGCAGCTTTTTGGGGGCTGGGGCCAACGTCCTGACTTTC.